The 20 T cell receptor beta chains listed next were all sequenced from one sample in a study of cytomegalovirus exposure and HLA in healthy donors. The PCR made use of 60 Vbeta and 13 Jbeta primers. Clones were sequenced by immunoSEQ multiplex PCR, and TCRdb holds only the in-frame ones, with some missing. Among about 89,000 clones listed, 85% were seen once. What was sequenced was PBMCs. The origin of the receptors is a middle-aged man in good health and CMV-seropositive.

This clone came up once. V gene TRBV29-1 combines with J gene TRBJ2-7, with 10 positions matching TRBD1. CDR1 and CDR2 (germline): SQVTM, ANQGSEA. This CDR3 has 15 amino acids. Trimming took 6 bases from V and 5 from J; bases not matched to a gene: 13. Written as DNA, the CDR3 is TGCAGCGTCTTTTTACCGGGACAGGGGATGGACGAGCAGTACTTC. Translation gives CSVFLPGQGMDEQYF.

In this sample, this clone turned up a few times. This sequence is one base from a far larger clone and is likely a read error. Other DNA sequences of this sample code for an identical CDR3. The J gene is TRBJ1-1, the V gene TRBV10-2; 7 bases match TRBD1. The CDR3 totals 14 residues. Germline V gene data show CDR1 as WSHSY and CDR2 as SAAADI. CDR3 region: CATQGVQGDTEAFF. The DNA for the CDR3 is TGTGCCACGCAGGGGGTCCAAGGGGACACTGAAGCTTTCTTT.

The chain recombines TRBV5-1 with TRBJ2-3, with 10 bases aligning to TRBD2. The CDR3 totals 16 residues. With V trimmed by 0 bases and J by 6 bases, 7 bases remained unmatched. The germline V gene has CDR1 SGHRS and CDR2 YFSETQ. Written as DNA, the CDR3 is TGCGCCAGCAGCTTGGGCGCTAGCGGGAGTCCCGATACGCAGTATTTT. Residues: CASSLGASGSPDTQYF.

The genes are TRBV7-3 and TRBJ2-1, with unresolved D. Germline CDR1 SGHTA, CDR2 FQGTGA. CDR3 length: 13 residues. Trimming removed 5 bases at V and 0 bases at J, with 5 bases between. The CDR3 DNA is TGTGCCAGCAGCCCCAACTCCTACAATGAGCAGTTCTTC. Residues: CASSPNSYNEQFF.

The V call is TRBV12-5, the J call TRBJ1-4; 9 positions match TRBD1. V was clipped by 0 bases and J by 4 bases; unmatched bases: 9. The CDR3 runs to 18 residues. CDR1 is LGHNT, CDR2 FRNRAP, per germline. The CDR3 nucleotides are TGTGCTAGTGGTTTGGTCGGGACAGGGAGTGGAGGTAATGAAAAACTGTTTTTT. Translation gives CASGLVGTGSGGNEKLFF.

This clone was observed once. The chain couples TRBV29-1 to TRBJ2-7, with a weak D call TRBD1 (5 bases). CDR1 and CDR2 from the germline V gene are SQVTM and ANQGSEA. The length of the CDR3 is 11 residues. V lost 6 bases and J 6 bases, leaving 12 bases between the germline ends. CDR3 DNA: TGCAGCGTGGTACAGGCCCGCGAGCAGTACTTC. This codes for CSVVQAREQYF.

The chain recombines TRBV19 with TRBJ2-5, with D possibly TRBD1 on 6 matching bases. Germline V gene sequence: CDR1 LNHDA, CDR2 SQIVND (reference sequence). There are 14 residues in the CDR3. V lost 5 bases, J lost 0 bases, and 10 bases lay in between. CDR3 bases: TGTGCCAGTAGTCAGGGACAAAACCAAGAGACCCAGTACTTC. This encodes CASSQGQNQETQYF.

This clone was recorded once. The rearrangement joins TRBV27 to TRBJ2-1, with D perhaps matching TRBD2 (6 bases). The CDR3 totals 15 residues. Germline lookup yields CDR1 MNHEY and CDR2 SMNVEV (reference sequence). V lost 6 bases and J lost 0, with 12 bases in between. As DNA, the CDR3 is TGTGCCAGCAGCACGACTAGGAGCTCCTACAATGAGCAGTTCTTC. It translates to CASSTTRSSYNEQFF.

A single count supports this clone. This sequence joins TRBV1 and TRBJ1-1; the table calls TRBD1, which could not be checked here. TRBV1 has pseudogene status. The CDR3 contains 18 residues. The CDR3 reads CTSSQDLRTGGMDTEAFF. CDR3 DNA sequence: TGCACCAGCAGCCAAGATCTCAGGACAGGGGGCATGGACACTGAAGCTTTCTTT.

This chain joins TRBV14 and TRBJ2-5; 7 nucleotides match TRBD1. Germline values: CDR1 SGHDN, CDR2 FVKESK. The CDR3 is 15 amino acids. The ends lost 0 bases at V and 1 base at J; junction bases unmatched: 2. CDR3 protein: CASSQDRTGQETQYF. Written as DNA, the CDR3 is TGTGCCAGCAGCCAAGATCGGACAGGCCAAGAGACCCAGTACTTC.

The chain is built from TRBV19 and TRBJ2-3; 10 bases agree with TRBD2. There are 14 residues in the CDR3. Germline loops: CDR1 LNHDA, CDR2 SQIVND (reference sequence). Trimming removed 6 bases from V and 8 bases from J; junction bases left unmatched: 8. The CDR3 DNA is TGTGCCAGTAGGCTAGCGGGGGTCCCCCGTACGCAGTATTTT. The encoded protein is CASRLAGVPRTQYF. The full variable domain, with the rest looked up from reference TRBV19 and TRBJ2-3, is DGGITQSPKYLFRKEGQNVTLSCEQNLNHDAMYWYRQDPGQGLRLIYYSQIVNDFQKGDIAEGYSVSREKKESFPLTVTSAQKNPTAFYLCASRLAGVPRTQYFGPGTRLTVL.

The CDR3 DNA follows: TGTGCCAGCAGTGAAGTTTGGGGCTTGCGCAATCAGCCCCAGCATTTT. Its translation: CASSEVWGLRNQPQHF. V and J are TRBV6-1 and TRBJ1-5, with D tentatively TRBD1 (5 bases). V gave up 1 base and J gave up 2 bases, with 12 bases separating them. The CDR3 spans 16 residues. The germline gives CDR1 MNHNS, CDR2 SASEGT.

The chain links TRBV10-3 to TRBJ1-1, with 8 bases that match TRBD1. Germline trimming cut 2 bases from V and 5 bases from J; bases unmatched to any gene: 16. The V gene's germline CDR1 is ENHRY and CDR2 SYGVKD. The CDR3 is 18 amino acids. CDR3 in DNA: TGTGCCATCAGTGAGAATTTAGGTCAGGGGGCTAGGAGGACTGAAGCTTTCTTT. Amino acid sequence: CAISENLGQGARRTEAFF.

This clone occurred once. This chain joins TRBV7-9 and TRBJ1-6; D is possibly TRBD1 (5 bases). The CDR3 runs 14 residues. Trimming took 1 base from V and 8 from J, leaving 9 bases between them. Germline V gives CDR1 SEHNR, CDR2 FQNEAQ (reference sequence). CDR3 nucleotide sequence: TGTGCCAGCAGCTTAGGGCAGGGCGATTCACCCCTCCACTTT. It codes for CASSLGQGDSPLHF. Together with reference TRBV7-9 and TRBJ1-6, the CDR3 gives the full variable domain: DTGVSQNPRHKITKRGQNVTFRCDPISEHNRLYWYRQTLGQGPEFLTYFQNEAQLEKSRLLSDRFSAERPKGSFSTLEIQRTEQGDSAMYLCASSLGQGDSPLHFGNGTRLTVT.

The chain has TRBV7-2 and TRBJ1-2; D may be TRBD1 (6 bases). Looked up from germline, CDR1 is SGHTA and CDR2 is FQGNSA. V was cut by 5 bases and J by 6 bases, with 16 bases left in between. This CDR3 contains 14 residues. The CDR3 loop reads CASSLGQFLDGYTF. DNA of the CDR3: TGTGCCAGCAGCCTAGGACAGTTTCTAGATGGCTACACCTTC.

The rearrangement links TRBV7-9 to TRBJ1-1; a possible D gene is TRBD1 (5 bases). The germline CDR1 and CDR2 sequences are SEHNR and FQNEAQ (reference sequence). The CDR3 spans 15 residues. The V gene lost 5 bases and the J gene lost 2 bases, with 15 bases spanning the gap. The CDR3 nucleotides read TGTGCCAGCAGCACTAAGGGGCAGCCCAACACTGAAGCTTTCTTT. It yields the protein CASSTKGQPNTEAFF.

CDR3 loop: CASSPWTGGQDGYTF. The CDR3 DNA reads as TGTGCCAGCAGCCCATGGACAGGGGGGCAGGATGGCTACACCTTC. This chain joins TRBV7-8 and TRBJ1-2; TRBD1 aligns across 10 bases. The CDR3 length is 15 residues. Germline CDR1 is SGHVS and CDR2 is FQNEAQ. Trimming at V came to 5 bases and at J to 6 bases, leaving 9 bases not matched to a gene.

A note on this clone: Germline is not matched at one junction end, which may reflect a read error. The chain has TRBV7-7 and TRBJ2-7; possibly TRBD1 for D (6 bases). This CDR3 contains 15 residues. Per germline, CDR1 SSHAT and CDR2 FNYEAQ (reference sequence). CDR3 DNA sequence: TGTGCTAGCAGCCCAGGGGCCGGACTCCCCTTCGAGCAGTACTTC. Amino acid sequence: CASSPGAGLPFEQYF.

This chain connects TRBV19 to TRBJ2-3, with 12 nucleotides matching TRBD2. Germline CDR1 is LNHDA and CDR2 is SQIVND (reference sequence). CDR3 length: 18 residues. V lost 3 bases and J lost 5; bases outside the gene matches: 12. The CDR3 protein is CASSMTPLAGGLGDTQYF. The CDR3 DNA is TGTGCCAGTAGTATGACCCCCCTAGCGGGAGGGCTTGGAGATACGCAGTATTTT.

The V and J genes are TRBV6-1 and TRBJ2-1, with a possible D match to TRBD2 (6 bases). CDR3 length equals 14 residues. Trimming shortened V by 11 bases and J by 7 bases, and 21 bases separated the two germline ends. Germline V gene lookup returns CDR1 MNHNS and CDR2 SASEGT. The CDR3 sequence: CAARVIGGKNEQFF. CDR3 nucleotides: TGTGCCGCCAGGGTCATTGGCGGGAAAAATGAGCAGTTCTTC.